This TCR beta chain derives from a study of molecular identifiers for immune sequencing clone quantification. Study in general: Replicates split RNA from approximately 22,000 or 94,000 naive CD8 cells five ways, and the researchers sequenced four portions.

CDR1 is MGHDK, CDR2 SYGVNS, per germline. This CDR3 contains 14 residues. Trimming left V 4 bases short and J 4 bases short, with 13 bases between. General observations from the study: Reports indicate spiked Jurkat TCR RNA from one cell could be found among around 970,000 naive cells. The study found clones above 20 RNA copies held over 99% of effector molecules and under 1% in naive cells.

From the PCR reads, TCRdb called clonotypes with MiXCR, one entry per CDR3 protein. The table has 550,000 to 750,000 distinct CDR3 sequences, roughly 21% seen once. It was from roughly 21,000 to 960,000 sorted cells, with 10%, 30% or 50% RNA, that naive CD8 libraries came. A remark on this clonotype: Antigen: not known.

V and J are TRBV25-1 and TRBJ1-2; a possible D gene is TRBD1 (5 bases). This sequence originates from a human donor in good health. Some libraries in this study had Jurkat cell RNA spiked in. Sequencing used naive CD8+ T cells from blood, with Jurkat cell RNA spiked in. The subset here: FACS-sorted CD8+CD4-CCR7+CD45RA+ naive T cells. The CDR3 DNA is TGTGCCAGCAGTGCTAGGGGACCAAGCTATGGCTACACCTTC. Its protein product is CASSARGPSYGYTF.